These 29 T cell receptor beta chains share one sample of origin, sequenced in a study of prognosis after radiotherapy for stage I lung cancer. CDR3 of TCR beta was amplified from genomic DNA via a two-round multiplex PCR. First-round PCR used primers specific to each TRBV and TRBJ gene. One entry per CDR3 protein results from TCRdb running MiXCR on the multiplex PCR reads. The data show some 27,000 distinct CDR3 sequences, around a third seen once. The sequencing here drew on PBMCs, taken before or after stereotactic body radiation therapy (not recorded which). The receptors stem from a donor aged 50 or older with non-small cell lung cancer.

Many counts were recorded for this clonotype. This sequence joins TRBV6-2 or TRBV6-3 and TRBJ2-7, with a tentative D call TRBD2 (7 bases). This CDR3 is built from 12 residues. V lost 8 bases and J lost 5, with 13 bases in between. In germline, CDR1 is MNHEY, CDR2 SVGEGT. Written as DNA, the CDR3 is TGTGCCAGCCGAGGGGGGGTCCACGAGCAGTACTTC. The encoded protein is CASRGGVHEQYF.

The chain joins TRBV7-2 to TRBJ2-7; D unresolved. Deletions cut 8 bases from V and 2 bases from J, with 7 bases between. Germline-derived CDR1 and CDR2 are SGHTA and FQGNSA. CDR3 length: 11 residues. The CDR3 region has the DNA TGTGCCAGCTTACCCCCCTACGAGCAGTACTTC. It yields the protein CASLPPYEQYF.

V is TRBV5-1 and J is TRBJ1-1; 7 bases line up with TRBD1. This CDR3 region has 17 residues. Germline values: CDR1 SGHRS, CDR2 YFSETQ. V lost 4 bases to trimming and J lost 1 base; unmatched junction nucleotides: 13. The CDR3 here is CASSPRTVQGPNTEAFF. The CDR3, as DNA: TGCGCCAGCAGCCCGAGAACCGTACAGGGGCCGAACACTGAAGCTTTCTTT. Using reference TRBV5-1 and TRBJ1-1 for the parts outside the CDR3, the full variable domain is KAGVTQTPRYLIKTRGQQVTLSCSPISGHRSVSWYQQTPGQGLQFLFEYFSETQRNKGNFPGRFSGRQFSNSRSEMNVSTLELGDSALYLCASSPRTVQGPNTEAFFGQGTRLTVV.

In this sample, this clonotype turned up many times. The V call is TRBV3-1, the J call TRBJ1-6; possibly TRBD1 for D (5 bases). The CDR3 length is 15 residues. Trimming left V 0 bases short and J 10 bases short, with 13 bases between. CDR1 is LGHDT, CDR2 YNNKEL, per germline (reference sequence). CDR3 in amino acids: CASSQDQGEGSPLHF. The CDR3 bases are TGTGCCAGCAGCCAAGATCAGGGTGAGGGATCACCCCTCCACTTT.

This clonotype occurred many times. This may come from a read error, since a much larger clone is one base off. The gene calls are TRBV6-4 and TRBJ2-7, with D perhaps assigned TRBD1 or TRBD2 (6 bases each). Per the germline V gene, CDR1 is MRHNA and CDR2 is SNTAGT. There are 13 residues in the CDR3. The CDR3 sequence: CASSEQQGGEQCF. CDR3 sequence (DNA): TGTGCCAGCAGTGAGCAACAGGGAGGCGAGCAGTGCTTC.

This clonotype was recorded a few times. The genes are TRBV11-2 and TRBJ2-5; D perhaps matches TRBD1 (5 bases). This CDR3 has 14 amino acids. Per germline, CDR1 SGHAT and CDR2 FQNNGV. V was cut by 1 base and J by 6 bases, with 12 bases left in between. The CDR3 region has the DNA TGTGCCAGCAGCTTAGGATCAGGGCGAAAGACCCAGTACTTC. It encodes CASSLGSGRKTQYF.

This clonotype was seen a handful of times. The chain uses TRBV9 and TRBJ2-5; 7 nucleotides line up with TRBD2. V lost 3 bases, J lost 1 base, and 12 bases stayed unmatched. Germline lookup yields CDR1 SGDLS and CDR2 YYNGEE. The CDR3 consists of 17 residues. The CDR3 nucleotides are TGTGCCAGCAGCGGTTTCGGGGAGGGTACACTCCAAGAGACCCAGTACTTC. Protein product: CASSGFGEGTLQETQYF.

V gene TRBV9 combines with J gene TRBJ1-6; TRBD1 might be the D (6 bases). V was clipped by 3 bases and J by 4 bases, with 26 bases between them. The CDR3 runs to 20 residues. Looked up from germline, CDR1 is SGDLS and CDR2 is YYNGEE. CDR3 DNA: TGTGCCAGCAGCGGCAGCCGGTACAGGGTATATGATATTTATAATTCACCCCTCCACTTT. Its protein is CASSGSRYRVYDIYNSPLHF.

This clonotype was recorded many times. CDR3 nucleotides: TGTGCCAGCAGCCGACAGGTGACCACAGATACGCAGTATTTT. Protein product: CASSRQVTTDTQYF. V usage is TRBV11-1 and J usage is TRBJ2-3; D is perhaps TRBD1 (6 bases). V lost 5 bases and J 2 bases, leaving 11 bases between the germline ends. Germline V gene lookup returns CDR1 SGHAT and CDR2 FQDESV (reference sequence). The CDR3 runs 14 residues.

In this sample, this clonotype turned up many times. V and J are TRBV7-9 and TRBJ2-5; possible D gene TRBD1, 5 bases. The CDR3 contains 16 residues. Trimming left V 1 base short and J 3 bases short, with 15 bases between. Germline lookup yields CDR1 SEHNR and CDR2 FQNEAQ (reference sequence). The DNA for the CDR3 is TGTGCCAGCAGCTTAGTAGGGGCAACCTTGAAAGAGACCCAGTACTTC. Protein product: CASSLVGATLKETQYF.

The sample holds many counts of this clonotype. The V gene is TRBV6-1, the J gene TRBJ1-1; no clear D gene. The CDR3 is 12 amino acids. Trimming removed 4 bases from V and 7 bases from J, with 10 bases in between. Per the germline V gene, CDR1 is MNHNS and CDR2 is SASEGT. The CDR3 DNA is TGTGCCAGCAGTGCACTGTTTTTTGAAGCTTTCTTT. It is translated as CASSALFFEAFF.

The V gene is TRBV5-1, the J gene TRBJ2-2; TRBD2 is a possible D gene (5 bases). The CDR3 is 13 residues long. Germline lookup yields CDR1 SGHRS and CDR2 YFSETQ. V was pared by 6 bases and J by 10 bases, with 16 bases between. The DNA of the CDR3 is TGCGCCAGCATCTTCGGGGTTGCCGTGGAGCTGTTTTTT. Its translation is CASIFGVAVELFF.

Note on this clonotype: Being one base from a much bigger clone, this may be a read error. The V call is TRBV18, the J call TRBJ2-4; possibly TRBD1 for D (6 bases). Trimming shortened V by 1 base and J by 4 bases, and 8 bases separated the two germline ends. The CDR3 contains 14 residues. CDR1 and CDR2 (germline): KGHSH, LQKENI. CDR3 amino acids: CASSPRQAKNIQYF. The CDR3 nucleotides are TGTGCCAGCTCACCACGACAGGCGAAAAACATTCAGTACTTC.

Many counts were recorded for this clonotype. This chain uses TRBV28 with TRBJ2-1, with 15 bases matching TRBD2. The CDR3 extends over 16 amino acids. Germline lookup yields CDR1 MDHEN and CDR2 SYDVKM. Trimming removed 5 bases from V and 7 bases from J; junction bases left unmatched: 6. This CDR3 is CASSTGLAGGGNEQFF. The CDR3 nucleotides are TGTGCCAGCAGTACGGGACTAGCGGGGGGTGGGAATGAGCAGTTCTTC.

This clonotype was seen many times. This chain links TRBV2 with TRBJ2-4; possibly TRBD1 for D (6 bases). Germline assignment: CDR1 SNHLY and CDR2 FYNNEI. The CDR3 loop spans 15 amino acids. Between the trimmed V and J ends, which lost 4 bases and 6 bases, there was a span of 16 bases. The CDR3 DNA reads TGTGCCAGCAGTGTTGACAGGAGGTTGGGAAACATTCAGTACTTC. This translates into CASSVDRRLGNIQYF. Drawing the rest from reference TRBV2 and TRBJ2-4, the complete variable domain is EPEVTQTPSHQVTQMGQEVILRCVPISNHLYFYWYRQILGQKVEFLVSFYNNEISEKSEIFDDQFSVERPDGSNFTLKIRSTKLEDSAMYFCASSVDRRLGNIQYFGAGTRLSVL.

On this clonotype: A read error may account for a junction end that differs from germline. The chain recombines TRBV19 with TRBJ2-2, with D perhaps matching TRBD1 or TRBD2 (5 bases each). The CDR3 has 18 residues. Per the germline V gene, CDR1 is LNHDA and CDR2 is SQIVND (reference sequence). CDR3 DNA sequence: TGTGCCAGTAGTATAGAGGCATTGCGGGCAGGGACCACCGGGCAGCTGTTTTTT. Translation: CASSIEALRAGTTGQLFF.

This clonotype was detected many times. The rearrangement joins TRBV3-1 to TRBJ2-2; D possibly corresponds to TRBD2 (5 bases). This CDR3 comprises 15 residues. Germline assignment: CDR1 LGHDT and CDR2 YNNKEL (reference sequence). V shed 4 bases and J shed 5 bases, with 14 bases lying between them. The DNA for the CDR3 is TGTGCCAGCAGCCGTCGAATGTCGGGGACCGGGGAGCTGTTTTTT. It yields the protein CASSRRMSGTGELFF.

The chain is built from TRBV12-3 or TRBV12-4 and TRBJ1-2; D is undetermined. This CDR3 spans 15 amino acids. The V end lost 3 bases, the J end lost 9 bases, and 20 bases lay between the germline ends. The CDR3 protein is CASSLRVLALGRYTF. The CDR3 DNA reads as TGTGCCAGCAGTTTGAGGGTCTTGGCTCTTGGACGCTACACCTTC.

In this sample, this clonotype turned up many times. The chain couples TRBV6-5 to TRBJ2-7; the D gene could be TRBD1 or TRBD2 (6 bases each). This CDR3 is built from 16 residues. V lost 0 bases to trimming and J lost 3 bases, with 15 bases between them. The germline V gene has CDR1 MNHEY and CDR2 SVGAGI. The CDR3 region is CASSYSRGVGSYEQYF. The CDR3, as DNA: TGTGCCAGCAGTTACTCGAGGGGGGTGGGGAGCTACGAGCAGTACTTC.

This clonotype was counted between two and nine times. This chain uses TRBV4-1 with TRBJ2-5, with D tentatively TRBD1 (5 bases). The germline gives CDR1 MGHRA, CDR2 YSYEKL. The CDR3 has 13 amino acids. The V end was cut by 1 base, the J end by 5 bases, with 8 bases between. CDR3 sequence reads: CASSQGGWETQYF. CDR3 DNA: TGCGCCAGCAGCCAAGGGGGCTGGGAGACCCAGTACTTC.

On this clonotype itself: One end of the junction varies from germline; a read error may be responsible. This chain links TRBV4-2 with TRBJ2-1; TRBD2 matches 7 bases. Germline V gene sequence: CDR1 LGHNA, CDR2 YNFKEQ. CDR3 length: 13 residues. The CDR3: CDSSRAGHDEQFF. CDR3 nucleotide sequence: TGTGACAGCAGTCGAGCGGGGCACGATGAGCAGTTCTTC.

This clonotype was seen at least ten times. The chain joins TRBV18 to TRBJ1-2, with 7 positions matching TRBD1. Germline-derived CDR1 and CDR2 are KGHSH and LQKENI. Trimming cost V 4 bases and J 4 bases; bases outside gene matches: 9. This CDR3 region has 15 residues. The CDR3 is CASSQSTGSSYGYTF. CDR3 in DNA: TGTGCCAGCTCACAATCGACAGGGTCCAGCTATGGCTACACCTTC.

At least ten counts were recorded for this clonotype. The J gene is TRBJ1-6, the V gene TRBV20-1, with D tentatively TRBD1 (6 bases). Germline CDR1 DFQATT, CDR2 SNEGSKA (reference sequence). Trimming removed 4 bases at V and 10 bases at J, with 14 bases between. The CDR3 covers 13 residues. The DNA for the CDR3 is TGCAGTGCTAAGACTAGGGGGGGATCACCCCTCCACTTT. This encodes CSAKTRGGSPLHF.

Details on this clonotype: This may stem from a read error, because a much larger clone lies one nucleotide away. V gene TRBV6-2 or TRBV6-3 combines with J gene TRBJ1-2, with 8 bases lining up with TRBD1. CDR3 length: 14 amino acids. The trim removed 5 bases at V and 4 bases at J, leaving 6 bases unmatched. Germline assignment: CDR1 MNHEY and CDR2 SVGEGT. The CDR3 sequence: CASSSTGGTYGYTF. For the CDR3, the DNA is TGTGCCAGCAGTAGCACAGGGGGGACCTATGGCTACACCTTC.

In its sample, this clonotype was seen many times. The gene calls are TRBV28 and TRBJ1-3; D gene uncertain. V was trimmed by 4 bases and J by 0 bases, leaving 10 bases between them. The germline V gene encodes CDR1 MDHEN and CDR2 SYDVKM. This CDR3 has 15 residues. The CDR3: CASSSPRGSGNTIYF. The DNA of the CDR3 is TGTGCCAGCAGTTCGCCCCGAGGCTCTGGAAACACCATATATTTT.

Many counts were recorded for this clonotype. The chain links TRBV20-1 to TRBJ1-5; 7 bases map to TRBD1. The CDR3 loop spans 14 amino acids. J lost 4 bases, V lost 6 bases, and 9 bases had no gene match. The germline V gene encodes CDR1 DFQATT and CDR2 SNEGSKA (reference sequence). The CDR3 DNA sequence: TGCAGTGCAAGTTGGACAGGAGGTAATCAGCCCCAGCATTTT. Amino acids: CSASWTGGNQPQHF.

In this sample, this clonotype turned up many times. This chain joins TRBV25-1 and TRBJ2-2, with 10 bases identical to TRBD2. V shed 7 bases and J 5 bases; nucleotides not matched to a gene: 10. CDR1 and CDR2 (germline): MGHDK, SYGVNS. The CDR3 is 16 amino acids. This CDR3 is CASKFGASGSTGELFF. DNA for the CDR3: TGTGCCAGCAAGTTTGGGGCTAGCGGGAGTACCGGGGAGCTGTTTTTT.

This clonotype was recorded at least ten times. The J gene is TRBJ1-4, the V gene TRBV7-9; no definite D call. Germline V lookup: CDR1 SEHNR, CDR2 FQNEAQ (reference sequence). CDR3 size: 13 residues. CDR3 in amino acids: CGTEDATNEKLFF. The CDR3, as DNA: TGTGGCACCGAGGACGCAACTAATGAAAAACTGTTTTTT. Full variable domain (rest looked up from reference TRBV7-9 and TRBJ1-4): DTGVSQNPRHKITKRGQNVTFRCDPISEHNRLYWYRQTLGQGPEFLTYFQNEAQLEKSRLLSDRFSAERPKGSFSTLEIQRTEQGDSAMYLCGTEDATNEKLFFGSGTQLSVL.

Worth noting for this clonotype: This likely stems from a read error, as it lies one base from a far larger clone. This chain links TRBV6-4 with TRBJ1-5; D remains ambiguous. This CDR3 is built from 13 residues. The V and J ends lost 3 bases and 5 bases respectively, with 8 bases between them. Germline-derived CDR1 and CDR2 are MRHNA and SNTAGT. The CDR3 region is CASSEARDQPQHF. For the CDR3, the DNA is TGTGCCAGCAGTGAAGCTAGGGATCAGCCCCAGCATTTT.